This T cell receptor beta chain stems from a study of OX40 agonist ivuxolimab in advanced cancers. Study-level background: Ivuxolimab, which targeted the costimulatory receptor OX40 (CD134), was an agonistic, fully human IgG2 monoclonal antibody. Of the roughly 52 dose-escalation patients, hepatocellular carcinoma was present in around 19, melanoma in around 15, renal cell carcinoma in 9 and head and neck cancer in 9. The paper describes the monotherapy dose-escalation part (N of about 50 patients) of the phase I trial of ivuxolimab. Partial responses occurred in three dose-escalation patients, of whom one had hepatocellular carcinoma and two had cutaneous melanoma. Peripheral TCRbeta sequencing was intended to test whether TCR sequence diversity was altered and clonal T-cell expansion was caused by ivuxolimab. The dose-escalation cohort was around 84% male with a mean age of approximately 60 years, ranging from about 20 to 80. Prior anti-PD-1, anti-PD-L1 or anti-CTLA-4 therapy was permitted, and approximately 39% of dose-escalation patients had received checkpoint inhibitors. Intravenous ivuxolimab was administered to patients every 2 weeks at six dose levels: 0.01, 0.1, 0.3, 1.5, 3 and 10 mg/kg.

What the research found in general, with its limitations: The antigen specificity of the peripheral T cells that underwent clonal expansion was not determined. Clonal expansion of both CD4+ and CD8+ blood T cells was observed from baseline to week 6 at doses 0.1 to 3.0 mg/kg. On average, CD8+ T cells showed more expanded clones than CD4+ T cells after ivuxolimab. Low levels of normalized T-cell clonal expansion were also seen in some patients who did not respond. In the 0.1-3.0 mg/kg groups, partial responders had among the lowest normalized peripheral clonal expansion, particularly in CD8+ T cells.

Inclusive of the bounding cysteine and phenylalanine, the CDR3 is 16 residues long. CDR3 DNA only is kept here, 48 bases in frame from base 1. The germline V gene sets CDR1 to SGHDN and CDR2 to FVKESK. Trimming removed 0 bases from V and 4 bases from J, leaving 15 bases between the germline ends. Patients with a history of autoimmune disease or receiving systemic immunosuppression were excluded from the trial. Peripheral blood for TCR sequencing was collected from all dose cohorts at baseline, on cycle 4 day 1, and on cycle 7 day 1. The samples were taken from a phase I, first-in-human, multicenter, open-label dose-escalation trial of ivuxolimab. Adults with locally advanced or metastatic melanoma, renal cell carcinoma, hepatocellular carcinoma or head and neck squamous cell carcinoma were enrolled in the trial. Before TCR sequencing, CD4+ T cells and CD8+ T cells from peripheral blood were sorted into separate populations.

In the case of this clone: The antigen it binds to is not known. No base-level quality is on record; no much larger clone is a single base apart.

To sequence the TCRbeta CDR3 region, genomic DNA was isolated from the sorted cells. The immunoSEQ Assay was used for sequencing of TCRbeta CDR3 regions. TCRdb's version of the immuneACCESS table is confined to in-frame rearrangements and falls short of the full clone set. An unresolved V gene accounts for under half of the shortfall where checked; the remainder is of unknown origin. Present in this sample are some 90,000 clones, 80% to 90% of which were seen just once. The ten largest clones represent more than 0.25% of the sample. The sequence was obtained from an adult with an advanced solid tumor such as melanoma, head and neck, liver or kidney cancer. Here the sequenced sample was CD4+ or CD8+ T cells sorted from blood, taken in a trial of the OX40 agonist ivuxolimab. The chain is encoded by TRBV14 joined to TRBJ2-5; no D gene can be assigned with confidence. The CDR3 here reads CASSQDPRPEVETQYF. The DNA is TGTGCCAGCAGCCAAGACCCCAGACCCGAGGTAGAGACCCAGTACTTC.